Reported below is one T cell receptor (beta chain). Its target is unknown. Alongside CTLA-4 blockade with ipilimumab, patients with chemo-refractory metastatic non-small-cell lung cancer received focal radiation. TCRdb keeps only in-frame clones here, not all; method: immunoSEQ multiplex PCR. The top ten hold around 4.8% of the sample, which has approximately 65,000 clones, 60% to 80% seen once. This entry belongs to a study of radiotherapy plus CTLA-4 blockade in lung cancer. Background on the study: With 25% to 40% of patients having disease control, objective responses were seen in under 20%.

Germline assignment: CDR1 SEHNR and CDR2 FQNEAQ (reference sequence). The CDR3 covers 15 residues. With 1 base removed from V and 3 bases from J, the gap between germline ends came to 13 bases. Findings and limits, study-wide: Some TCR clones had been derived from tumors. These clones expanded in peripheral blood after radiotherapy plus ipilimumab. Early clonal dynamics of blood T cells, together with interferon-beta, were reported as the best response predictor.

The TCR originated in a human donor with non-small cell lung cancer who had a complete response to radiotherapy plus ipilimumab. The sample here was peripheral blood, taken from a patient treated with radiotherapy plus ipilimumab. The rearrangement links TRBV7-9 to TRBJ2-7; D might be TRBD1 (6 bases). The CDR3 region is CASSLGAGVYYEQYF. DNA of the CDR3: TGTGCCAGCAGCTTAGGGGCAGGGGTTTACTACGAGCAGTACTTC.